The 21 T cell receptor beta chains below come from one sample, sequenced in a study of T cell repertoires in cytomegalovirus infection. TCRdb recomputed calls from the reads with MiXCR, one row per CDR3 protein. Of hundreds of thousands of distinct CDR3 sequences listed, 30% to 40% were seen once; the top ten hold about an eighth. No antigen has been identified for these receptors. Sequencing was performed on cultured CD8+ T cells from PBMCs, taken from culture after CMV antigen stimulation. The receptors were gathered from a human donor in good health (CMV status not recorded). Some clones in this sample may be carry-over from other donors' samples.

CDR3 residues: CSARESYGGTQYF. CDR3 in DNA: TGCAGTGCTAGAGAGTCATACGGGGGGACCCAGTACTTC. The rearrangement links TRBV20-1 to TRBJ2-5, with D possibly being TRBD2 (6 bases). Trimming took 0 bases from V and 7 from J, leaving 12 bases between them. This CDR3 is built from 13 residues. Germline CDR1 and CDR2: DFQATT and SNEGSKA (reference sequence).

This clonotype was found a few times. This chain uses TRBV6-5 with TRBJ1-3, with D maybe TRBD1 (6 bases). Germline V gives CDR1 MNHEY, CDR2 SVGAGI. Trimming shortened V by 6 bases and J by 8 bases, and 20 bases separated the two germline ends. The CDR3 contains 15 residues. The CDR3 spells CASRHDRSRVDTIYF. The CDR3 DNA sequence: TGTGCCAGCAGGCACGACAGGTCGAGGGTTGACACCATATATTTT.

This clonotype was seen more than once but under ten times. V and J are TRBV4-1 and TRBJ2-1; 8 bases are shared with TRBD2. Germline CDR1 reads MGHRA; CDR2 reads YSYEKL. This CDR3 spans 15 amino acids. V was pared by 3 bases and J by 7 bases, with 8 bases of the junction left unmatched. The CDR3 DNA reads TGCGCCAGCAGCCATGGTCGGGGGGGATCTAATGAGCAGTTCTTC. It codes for CASSHGRGGSNEQFF.

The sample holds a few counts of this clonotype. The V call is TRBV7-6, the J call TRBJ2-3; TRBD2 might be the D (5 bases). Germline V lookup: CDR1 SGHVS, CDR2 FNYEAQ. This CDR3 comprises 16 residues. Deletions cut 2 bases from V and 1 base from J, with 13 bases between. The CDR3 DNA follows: TGTGCCAGCAGCTTAATTGGCGGGTGGGGCACAGATACGCAGTATTTT. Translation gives CASSLIGGWGTDTQYF.

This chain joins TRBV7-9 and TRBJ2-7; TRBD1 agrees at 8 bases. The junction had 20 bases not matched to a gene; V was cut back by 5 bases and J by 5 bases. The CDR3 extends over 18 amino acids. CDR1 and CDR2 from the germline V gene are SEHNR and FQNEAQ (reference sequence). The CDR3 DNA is TGTGCCAGCAGCCCTATATATATACCCAGGGACAGGCGTCACGAGCAGTACTTC. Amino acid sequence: CASSPIYIPRDRRHEQYF.

For the CDR3, the DNA is TGTGCCAGCAGCTGGGTCACTGAAGCTTTCTTT. Protein: CASSWVTEAFF. V gene TRBV7-9 combines with J gene TRBJ1-1, with unresolved D. Trimming left V 4 bases short and J 4 bases short, with 4 bases between. Germline CDR1 and CDR2: SEHNR and FQNEAQ (reference sequence). This CDR3 has 11 residues.

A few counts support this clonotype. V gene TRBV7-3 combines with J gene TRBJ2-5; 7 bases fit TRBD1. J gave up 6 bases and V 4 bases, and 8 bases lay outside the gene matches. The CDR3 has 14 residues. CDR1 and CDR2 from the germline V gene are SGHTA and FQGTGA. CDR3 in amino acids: CASSSPRDSQTQYF. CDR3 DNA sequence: TGTGCCAGCAGCTCACCTCGGGACAGCCAGACCCAGTACTTC.

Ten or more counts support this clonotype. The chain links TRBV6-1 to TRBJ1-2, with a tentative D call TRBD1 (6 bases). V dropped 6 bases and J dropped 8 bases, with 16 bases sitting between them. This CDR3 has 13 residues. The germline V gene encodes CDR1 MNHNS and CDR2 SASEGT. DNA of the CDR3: TGTGCCAGCAGCCCCCCGGGGGCTGGGGGCTACACCTTC. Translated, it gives CASSPPGAGGYTF.

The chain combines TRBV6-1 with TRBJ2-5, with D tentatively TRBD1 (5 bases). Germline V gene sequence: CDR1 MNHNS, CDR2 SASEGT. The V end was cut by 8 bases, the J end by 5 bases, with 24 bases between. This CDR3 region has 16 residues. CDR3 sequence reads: CASGKMTAIPPETQYF. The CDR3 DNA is TGTGCCAGCGGTAAGATGACAGCAATTCCACCGGAGACCCAGTACTTC.

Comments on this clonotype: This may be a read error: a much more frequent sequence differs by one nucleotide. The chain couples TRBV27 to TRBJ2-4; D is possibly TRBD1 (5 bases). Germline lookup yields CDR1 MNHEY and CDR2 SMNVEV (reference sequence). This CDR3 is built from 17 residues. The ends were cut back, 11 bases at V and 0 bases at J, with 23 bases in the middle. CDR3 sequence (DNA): TGTGCCGGCACTCCTCTTCGCGGACACTTAGCCAAAAACATTCAGTACTTC. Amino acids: CAGTPLRGHLAKNIQYF.

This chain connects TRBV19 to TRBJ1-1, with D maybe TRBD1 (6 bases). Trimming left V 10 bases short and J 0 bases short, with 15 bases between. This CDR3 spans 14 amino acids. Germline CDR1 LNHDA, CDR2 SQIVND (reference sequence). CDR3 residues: CATGWGGLNTEAFF. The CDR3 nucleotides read TGTGCCACCGGTTGGGGGGGCTTGAACACTGAAGCTTTCTTT.

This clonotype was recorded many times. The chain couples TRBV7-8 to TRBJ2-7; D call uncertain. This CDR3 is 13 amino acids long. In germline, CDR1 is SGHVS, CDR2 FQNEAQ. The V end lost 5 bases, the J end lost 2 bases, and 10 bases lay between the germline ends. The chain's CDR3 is CASSRDLAYEQYF. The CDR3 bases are TGTGCCAGCAGCCGTGACCTAGCCTACGAGCAGTACTTC.

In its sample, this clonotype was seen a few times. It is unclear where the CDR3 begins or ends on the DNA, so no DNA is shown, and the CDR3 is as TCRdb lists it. The CDR3 reads CASSSSLATDTQYF. This chain links TRBV12-3 or TRBV12-4 with TRBJ2-3. With termini counted, the CDR3 has 14 amino acids.

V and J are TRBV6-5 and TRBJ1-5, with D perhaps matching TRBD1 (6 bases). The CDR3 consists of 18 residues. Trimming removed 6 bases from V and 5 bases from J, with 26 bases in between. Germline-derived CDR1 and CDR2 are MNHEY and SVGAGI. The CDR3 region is CASSQKDSFGGGYQPQHF. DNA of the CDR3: TGTGCCAGCAGCCAGAAGGACAGTTTTGGGGGGGGGTATCAGCCCCAGCATTTT.

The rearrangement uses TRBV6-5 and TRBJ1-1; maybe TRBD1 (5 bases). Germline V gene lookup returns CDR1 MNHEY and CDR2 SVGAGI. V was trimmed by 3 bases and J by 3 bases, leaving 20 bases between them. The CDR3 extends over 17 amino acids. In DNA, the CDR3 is TGTGCCAGCAGTTATCGGGGGACCGGCTACCTGTACACTGAAGCTTTCTTT. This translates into CASSYRGTGYLYTEAFF.

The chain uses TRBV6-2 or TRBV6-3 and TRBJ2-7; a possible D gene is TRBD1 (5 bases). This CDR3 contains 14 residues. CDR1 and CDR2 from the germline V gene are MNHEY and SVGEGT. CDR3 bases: TGTGCTAGCAGCCTCGACAGCCAATACTACGAGCAGTACGTC. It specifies CASSLDSQYYEQYV.

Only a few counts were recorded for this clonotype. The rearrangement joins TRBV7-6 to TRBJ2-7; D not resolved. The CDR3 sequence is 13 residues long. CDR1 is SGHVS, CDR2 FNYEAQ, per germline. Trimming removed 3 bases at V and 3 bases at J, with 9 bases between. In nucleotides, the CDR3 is TGTGCCAGCAGCTTGAACCAAGTCTACGAGCAGTACTTC. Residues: CASSLNQVYEQYF.

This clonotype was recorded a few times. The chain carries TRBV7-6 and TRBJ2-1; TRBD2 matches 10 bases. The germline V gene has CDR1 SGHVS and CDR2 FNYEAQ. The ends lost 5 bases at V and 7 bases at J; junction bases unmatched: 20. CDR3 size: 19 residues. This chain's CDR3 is CASSPEGGQRGGLGNEQFF. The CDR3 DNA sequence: TGTGCCAGCAGCCCAGAGGGGGGCCAGCGGGGGGGCCTGGGGAATGAGCAGTTCTTC.

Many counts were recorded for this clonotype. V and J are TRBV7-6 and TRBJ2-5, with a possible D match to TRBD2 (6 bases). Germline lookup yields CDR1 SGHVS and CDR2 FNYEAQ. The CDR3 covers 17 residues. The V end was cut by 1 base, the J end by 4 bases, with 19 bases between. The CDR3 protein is CASSLGVRGFLGETQYF. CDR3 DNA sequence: TGTGCCAGCAGCTTAGGGGTCCGGGGGTTTTTGGGAGAGACCCAGTACTTC.

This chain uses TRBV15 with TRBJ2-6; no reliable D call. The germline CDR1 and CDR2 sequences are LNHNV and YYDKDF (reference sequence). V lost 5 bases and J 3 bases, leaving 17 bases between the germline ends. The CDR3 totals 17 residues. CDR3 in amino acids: CATSPTHSTYGANVLTF. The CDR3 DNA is TGTGCCACCAGCCCTACCCATAGCACTTATGGGGCCAACGTCCTGACTTTC.

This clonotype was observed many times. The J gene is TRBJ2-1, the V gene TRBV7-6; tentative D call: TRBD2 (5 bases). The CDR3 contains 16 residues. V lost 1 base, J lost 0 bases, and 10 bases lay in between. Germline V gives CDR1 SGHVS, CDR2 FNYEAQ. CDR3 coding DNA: TGTGCCAGCAGCTTAGTCAGCGGAAGCTCCTACAATGAGCAGTTCTTC. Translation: CASSLVSGSSYNEQFF.